These 27 T cell receptor beta chains share one sample of origin, sequenced in a study of post-analysis software for immune sequencing data. Their recognized antigens are unknown. Unique molecular identifiers featured in each of the TCR beta cDNA libraries. TCRdb ran MiXCR on the PCR reads and lists one entry per CDR3 protein. Of about 210,000 distinct CDR3 sequences listed, around 30% are singletons. Study-level results: Roughly 5 TRBV segments (TRBV5-6, TRBV5-1 and TRBV20-1 among them) occurred more frequently in patients than in controls.

The sample consisted of blood. These receptors all stem from a girl aged 2 to 17 with multiple sclerosis.

A note on this clonotype: Given a much more abundant clone one base away, this may be a read error. The chain couples TRBV29-1 to TRBJ1-1; D is possibly TRBD1 (5 bases). CDR1 and CDR2 from the germline V gene are SQVTM and ANQGSEA. The CDR3 consists of 17 residues. The V end was cut by 7 bases, the J end by 3 bases, with 27 bases between. The CDR3 DNA sequence: TGCAGCGCCTCCCCCCGGGGCTCCGGGACGAGGGACACTGAAGCTTTCTTT. Translating it yields CSASPRGSGTRDTEAFF.

About this clonotype itself: Possible read error: a much larger clone is one base away. The chain combines TRBV20-1 with TRBJ2-5; D not certain. The CDR3 is made up of 12 amino acids. Germline V gene lookup returns CDR1 DFQATT and CDR2 SNEGSKA (reference sequence). V gave up 6 bases and J gave up 11 bases, with 19 bases separating them. The CDR3 reads CSARTPHNEQYF. CDR3 coding DNA: TGCAGTGCAAGGACCCCTCACAATGAGCAGTACTTC.

This clonotype was seen ten or more times. The V call is TRBV6-5, the J call TRBJ1-2, with D perhaps TRBD1 (6 bases). Germline CDR1 is MNHEY and CDR2 is SVGAGI. The CDR3 spans 14 residues. V was pared by 6 bases and J by 6 bases, with 17 bases between. Here the CDR3 reads CASRGQGIIDGYTF. CDR3 nucleotide sequence: TGTGCCAGCAGGGGGCAGGGGATTATCGATGGCTACACCTTC.

This clonotype was found a few times. The V gene is TRBV5-1, the J gene TRBJ2-1, with D perhaps given as TRBD1 or TRBD2 (6 bases each). CDR3 length: 13 amino acids. The germline V and J ends were trimmed by 1 base and 5 bases, with 7 bases remaining between them. Germline CDR1 and CDR2: SGHRS and YFSETQ. The CDR3 DNA is TGCGCCAGCAGCTTGAGGGGGGACAATGAGCAGTTCTTC. Protein product: CASSLRGDNEQFF.

This clonotype was seen ten or more times. The chain links TRBV20-1 to TRBJ2-5; 7 nucleotides match TRBD2. Losses at the gene ends were 2 bases for V and 9 bases for J; bases not matched to a gene: 6. The CDR3 runs 12 residues. Germline assignment: CDR1 DFQATT and CDR2 SNEGSKA (reference sequence). CDR3 nucleotides: TGCAGTGCTAGACTGGGTGGGGGGGCCCAGTACTTC. Its protein product is CSARLGGGAQYF.

The chain carries TRBV20-1 and TRBJ1-1, with D possibly being TRBD1 (5 bases). V was shortened by 6 bases and J by 1 base, with 15 bases between the two germline ends. CDR1 and CDR2 from the germline V gene are DFQATT and SNEGSKA (reference sequence). This CDR3 has 14 residues. CDR3 sequence (DNA): TGCAGTGCGGGAGAAGAGGGGCCGAACACTGAAGCTTTCTTT. This sequence encodes CSAGEEGPNTEAFF.

This clonotype was counted between two and nine times. This chain links TRBV7-2 with TRBJ2-2; no firm D call. Trimming left V 4 bases short and J 2 bases short, with 11 bases between. CDR1 is SGHTA, CDR2 FQGNSA, per germline. The CDR3 sequence is 15 residues long. The CDR3 loop is CASSSRTFNTGELFF. The CDR3 DNA reads TGTGCCAGCAGCTCCAGGACCTTCAACACCGGGGAGCTGTTTTTT.

There are many counts of this clonotype. The chain carries TRBV7-9 and TRBJ2-5, with D possibly TRBD1 on 6 matching bases. This CDR3 contains 15 residues. Trimming pared 4 bases from V and 2 bases from J, leaving 14 bases between. Per germline, CDR1 SEHNR and CDR2 FQNEAQ (reference sequence). CDR3 protein: CASSSRQGQQETQYF. CDR3 sequence (DNA): TGTGCCAGCAGCTCCCGCCAAGGACAGCAAGAGACCCAGTACTTC.

There are a few counts of this clonotype. This CDR3 reads CSASWGESNQPQHF. CDR3 DNA sequence: TGCAGTGCTAGTTGGGGCGAGAGCAATCAGCCCCAGCATTTT. V gene TRBV20-1 combines with J gene TRBJ1-5; a weak D match, TRBD1 (5 bases). Between the trimmed V and J ends, which lost 3 bases and 1 base, there was a span of 10 bases. Germline values: CDR1 DFQATT, CDR2 SNEGSKA (reference sequence). The CDR3 length is 14 residues.

In the case of this clonotype: This could be a read error, since a much larger clone is one nucleotide away. V and J are TRBV10-3 and TRBJ2-1; the D call may be TRBD1 or TRBD2 (6 bases each). Germline V gene data show CDR1 as ENHRY and CDR2 as SYGVKD. The germline V and J ends were trimmed by 7 bases and 7 bases, with 14 bases remaining between them. CDR3 length equals 13 residues. The CDR3 DNA sequence: TGTGCCATCAAGGGGGGATCCGATAATGAGCAGTTCTTC. Residues: CAIKGGSDNEQFF.

Ten or more counts support this clonotype. The genes are TRBV29-1 and TRBJ2-7, with 7 bases lining up with TRBD1. The V segment lost 2 bases and the J segment 3 bases; nucleotides outside the gene matches: 4. The V gene's germline CDR1 is SQVTM and CDR2 ANQGSEA. The CDR3 loop spans 13 amino acids. For the CDR3, the DNA is TGCAGCGTTGAAAAGGCAGGGGGCTACGAGCAGTACTTC. Its translation: CSVEKAGGYEQYF.

This clonotype was counted many times. The V call is TRBV3-1, the J call TRBJ2-7; 7 bases line up with TRBD2. CDR1 LGHDT and CDR2 YNNKEL come from the germline V gene (reference sequence). This CDR3 has 15 amino acids. Trimming took 4 bases from V and 3 from J; bases not matched to a gene: 9. CDR3 DNA: TGTGCCAGCAGCCCGCTCGGCGGGAGTCTCTACGAGCAGTACTTC. This translates into CASSPLGGSLYEQYF.

The rearrangement uses TRBV6-5 and TRBJ2-4; weak D call: TRBD1 (6 bases). The J call is doubtful: the DNA matches TRBJ2-5 better. This CDR3 has 13 residues. Germline CDR1 and CDR2: MNHEY and SVGAGI. CDR3 amino acids: CASRDGQQETQYF. The CDR3 DNA sequence: TGTGCCAGCAGAGACGGACAGCAAGAGACCCAGTACTTC.

Remarks on this clonotype: A much larger clone is a single base away; this may be a read error. The chain links TRBV3-1 to TRBJ2-1, with D unclear. Germline assignment: CDR1 LGHDT and CDR2 YNNKEL (reference sequence). The CDR3 covers 14 residues. Trimming removed 4 bases at V and 9 bases at J, with 16 bases between. The CDR3 bases are TGTGCCAGCAGCCGAACAGATTCGTGCAGTGAGCAGTTCTTC. Residues: CASSRTDSCSEQFF.

This clonotype was counted ten times or more. The V call is TRBV5-1, the J call TRBJ2-5; D perhaps matches TRBD2 (5 bases). V lost 2 bases to trimming and J lost 5 bases, with 10 bases between them. CDR1 and CDR2 (germline): SGHRS, YFSETQ. The CDR3 totals 13 residues. The CDR3 DNA sequence: TGCGCCAGCAGCTTCAACGGGATGGAGACCCAGTACTTC. Translated: CASSFNGMETQYF.

The rearrangement uses TRBV12-3 or TRBV12-4 and TRBJ2-3; 8 bases line up with TRBD2. This CDR3 contains 15 residues. Germline trimming cut 5 bases from V and 3 bases from J; bases unmatched to any gene: 7. The chain's CDR3 is CASSRLAPRTDTQYF. CDR3 nucleotide sequence: TGTGCCAGCAGTCGACTAGCGCCAAGAACAGATACGCAGTATTTT.

This clonotype was counted many times. This chain uses TRBV7-9 with TRBJ2-5; 10 positions agree with TRBD2. J was trimmed by 4 bases and V by 2 bases; bases with no gene match: 1. The CDR3 extends over 14 amino acids. CDR1 and CDR2 from the germline V gene are SEHNR and FQNEAQ (reference sequence). The CDR3 region is CASSLSGGAETQYF. CDR3 in DNA: TGTGCCAGCAGCTTAAGCGGGGGGGCAGAGACCCAGTACTTC.

This clonotype came up many times. The rearrangement links TRBV5-1 to TRBJ2-1; 10 positions agree with TRBD2. This CDR3 is 18 amino acids long. The germline V gene encodes CDR1 SGHRS and CDR2 YFSETQ. Trimming at V came to 0 bases and at J to 13 bases, leaving 19 bases not matched to a gene. The CDR3 sequence: CASSLAFLAGANSMSQFF. The CDR3 coding sequence is TGCGCCAGCAGCTTGGCCTTCCTAGCGGGAGCCAACAGCATGTCCCAGTTCTTC.

The chain joins TRBV7-2 to TRBJ2-7, with a tentative D call TRBD2 (5 bases). Germline V gives CDR1 SGHTA, CDR2 FQGNSA. Trimming left V 0 bases short and J 7 bases short, with 19 bases between. The length of the CDR3 is 16 residues. The CDR3 DNA follows: TGTGCCAGCAGCTTAGCGGAGGTGCTGGGGATGGGTGAGCAGTACTTC. This translates into CASSLAEVLGMGEQYF.

V usage is TRBV7-9 and J usage is TRBJ2-2, with D unclear. Trimming left V 2 bases short and J 5 bases short, with 15 bases between. From germline, CDR1 is SEHNR and CDR2 FQNEAQ (reference sequence). This CDR3 comprises 16 residues. This CDR3 is CASSLIPSGFTGELFF. The CDR3 nucleotides read TGTGCCAGCAGCTTAATCCCAAGTGGATTTACCGGGGAGCTGTTTTTT. Supplemented by reference TRBV7-9 and TRBJ2-2, the full variable domain reads DTGVSQNPRHKITKRGQNVTFRCDPISEHNRLYWYRQTLGQGPEFLTYFQNEAQLEKSRLLSDRFSAERPKGSFSTLEIQRTEQGDSAMYLCASSLIPSGFTGELFFGEGSRLTVL.

The V call is TRBV20-1, the J call TRBJ1-5; D may be TRBD1 (6 bases). Looked up from germline, CDR1 is DFQATT and CDR2 is SNEGSKA (reference sequence). The CDR3 spans 15 residues. Trimming left V 0 bases short and J 6 bases short, with 15 bases between. The CDR3, as DNA: TGCAGTGCTAGAGATCCCAGGGGATCGGCTCAGCCCCAGCATTTT. Its translation: CSARDPRGSAQPQHF.

V and J are TRBV7-9 and TRBJ1-1; 7 bases are a match to TRBD1. The junction had 11 bases not matched to a gene; V was cut back by 3 bases and J by 4 bases. The germline V gene encodes CDR1 SEHNR and CDR2 FQNEAQ (reference sequence). There are 16 residues in the CDR3. In DNA, the CDR3 is TGTGCCAGCAGCTTTACCCACCCGACAGGGAGCACTGAAGCTTTCTTT. Translating gives CASSFTHPTGSTEAFF.

The chain links TRBV7-9 to TRBJ2-3; no clear D. The CDR3 runs 15 residues. Germline V gene data show CDR1 as SEHNR and CDR2 as FQNEAQ (reference sequence). V dropped 4 bases and J dropped 1 base, with 12 bases sitting between them. The CDR3 loop is CASSSTKDRTDTQYF. The CDR3 region has the DNA TGTGCCAGCAGCTCCACGAAAGACCGCACAGATACGCAGTATTTT. Full variable domain (remainder filled in from reference TRBV7-9 and TRBJ2-3): DTGVSQNPRHKITKRGQNVTFRCDPISEHNRLYWYRQTLGQGPEFLTYFQNEAQLEKSRLLSDRFSAERPKGSFSTLEIQRTEQGDSAMYLCASSSTKDRTDTQYFGPGTRLTVL.

This clonotype is labeled as medium-sized. This chain joins TRBV20-1 and TRBJ2-7; TRBD1 matches at 7 bases. There are 12 residues in the CDR3. Germline values: CDR1 DFQATT, CDR2 SNEGSKA (reference sequence). The ends lost 6 bases at V and 6 bases at J; junction bases unmatched: 8. The CDR3 region has the DNA TGCAGTGCCCCGGGACAGTCTTTCGAGCAGTACTTC. This translates into CSAPGQSFEQYF.

The sample holds many counts of this clonotype. This chain joins TRBV5-1 and TRBJ2-1, with 9 bases matching TRBD1. Germline V lookup: CDR1 SGHRS, CDR2 YFSETQ. This CDR3 contains 15 residues. Trimming cost V 4 bases and J 8 bases; bases outside gene matches: 10. DNA of the CDR3: TGCGCCAGCAGCCTGCCACAGGGGGCCGTCGATGAGCAGTTCTTC. It codes for CASSLPQGAVDEQFF.

V gene TRBV4-1 combines with J gene TRBJ2-7; D unresolved. The CDR3 has 12 residues. The germline V gene encodes CDR1 MGHRA and CDR2 YSYEKL. V was trimmed by 1 base and J by 6 bases, leaving 7 bases between them. In DNA, the CDR3 is TGCGCCAGCAGCCAAGGACCCTGCGAGCAGTACTTC. The encoded protein is CASSQGPCEQYF.

The sample holds many counts of this clonotype. The chain carries TRBV30 and TRBJ2-7, with D possibly being TRBD1 (6 bases). The CDR3 runs to 14 residues. Per the germline V gene, CDR1 is GTSNPN and CDR2 is SVGIG (reference sequence). With 3 bases removed from V and 3 bases from J, the gap between germline ends came to 15 bases. The CDR3 DNA is TGTGCCTGGAGGGGGACACTCCCCCTCTACGAGCAGTACTTC. It encodes CAWRGTLPLYEQYF.